This T cell receptor beta chain comes out of a study of Ad26.COV2.S vaccination and SARS-CoV-2 variants. Study information: The vaccine Ad26.COV2.S was put into the muscle once, or twice with 56 days between.

Clones were read by immunoSEQ multiplex PCR, and TCRdb kept only the in-frame ones, dropping some. The sample contains more than 300,000 clones, around four fifths of which appear only once. The sample holds a few counts of this clone. Stated treatment: some 20 received Ad26.COV2.S at low or high dose, single or two shots; 5 received placebo; per-sample allocation not given. Specimens were obtained on day 63 following the first vaccine or placebo injection. The sample was peripheral blood, taken in a trial of Ad26.COV2.S vaccine versus placebo. The receptor comes from a person aged 18-60 years who received the Ad26.COV2.S COVID-19 vaccine or a placebo.

Here the CDR3 reads CASRASYNSPLHF. The CDR3 DNA reads as TGTGCCAGCAGGGCATCCTATAATTCACCCCTCCACTTT. This chain links TRBV9 with TRBJ1-6; unclear D gene. The CDR3 spans 13 residues. CDR1 and CDR2 (germline): SGDLS, YYNGEE. Trimming removed 5 bases from V and 1 base from J, with 4 bases in between.